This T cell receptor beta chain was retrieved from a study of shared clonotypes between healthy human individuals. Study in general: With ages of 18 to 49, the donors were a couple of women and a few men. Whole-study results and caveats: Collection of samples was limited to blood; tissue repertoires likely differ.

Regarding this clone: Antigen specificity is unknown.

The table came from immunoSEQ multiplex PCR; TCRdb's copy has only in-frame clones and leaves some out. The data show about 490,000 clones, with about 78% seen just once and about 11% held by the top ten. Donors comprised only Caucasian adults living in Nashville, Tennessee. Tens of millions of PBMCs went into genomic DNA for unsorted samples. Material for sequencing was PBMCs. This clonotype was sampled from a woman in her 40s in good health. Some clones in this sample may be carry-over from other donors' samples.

CDR3 residues: CATFGGTGSIFSNQPQHF. The CDR3 DNA reads TGTGCCACCTTCGGCGGGACAGGGTCAATATTTAGCAATCAGCCCCAGCATTTT. The rearrangement joins TRBV10-3 to TRBJ1-5; 9 bases match TRBD1. V dropped 10 bases and J dropped 0; count of bases not matched to a gene: 16. Germline assignment: CDR1 ENHRY and CDR2 SYGVKD. The CDR3 totals 18 residues.